This entry concerns a single T cell receptor (beta chain). Its antigen is as yet unknown. This entry is derived from a study of beta chain features in type 1 diabetes. Study-wide points: Here, the possible influence of HLA type (on TCRB rearrangement) remained unresolved. Naive, central memory and Treg TCRB repertoires seemed to resemble each other more closely in patients than they did in healthy donors. Among all four CD4+ subsets, Type 1 diabetes patients had TCRB CDR3s that were moderately but significantly shorter. VDJ junctions from patients with type 1 diabetes contained fewer insertions and more deletions.

The investigators reverse transcribed all of the isolated RNA, so they sequenced expressed TCRB transcripts. Naive, central memory and regulatory T cell samples averaged roughly 3.5 million immunoSEQ reads each. Only in-frame clones appear in the TCRdb table, and some are missing; sequencing was by immunoSEQ multiplex PCR. The sample has hundreds of thousands of clones; around an eighth are singletons. V shed 5 bases and J shed 6 bases, with 8 bases lying between them. The germline V gene encodes CDR1 SEHNR and CDR2 FQNEAQ (reference sequence). This CDR3 is 12 amino acids long. The genes are TRBV7-9 and TRBJ1-5; D unclear. Sample: naive CD4+ T cells from blood. This clonotype was sampled from a man between 18 and 29 years old with type 1 diabetes. CDR3 coding DNA: TGTGCCAGCAGCGCCCTGGGTCAGCCCCAGCATTTT. This encodes CASSALGQPQHF.